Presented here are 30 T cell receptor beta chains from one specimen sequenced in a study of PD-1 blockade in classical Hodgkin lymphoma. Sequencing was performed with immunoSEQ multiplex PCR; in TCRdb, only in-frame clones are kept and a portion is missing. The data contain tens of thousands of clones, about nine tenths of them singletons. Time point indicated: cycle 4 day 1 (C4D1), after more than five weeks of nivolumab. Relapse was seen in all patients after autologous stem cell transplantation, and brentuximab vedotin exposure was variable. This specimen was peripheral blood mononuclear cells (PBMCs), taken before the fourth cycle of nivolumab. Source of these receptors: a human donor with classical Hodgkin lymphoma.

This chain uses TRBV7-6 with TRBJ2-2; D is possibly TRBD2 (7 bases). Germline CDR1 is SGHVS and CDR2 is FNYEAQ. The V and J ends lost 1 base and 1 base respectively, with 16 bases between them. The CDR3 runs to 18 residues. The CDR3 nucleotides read TGTGCCAGCAGCTTAGTTGCGGGGGCGGGGGAGAACACCGGGGAGCTGTTTTTT. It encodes CASSLVAGAGENTGELFF.

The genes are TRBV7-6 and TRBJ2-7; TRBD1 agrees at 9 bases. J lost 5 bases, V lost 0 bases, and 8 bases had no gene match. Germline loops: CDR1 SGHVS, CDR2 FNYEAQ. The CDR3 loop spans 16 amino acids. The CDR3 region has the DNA TGTGCCAGCAGCTTAGCCTCCGGGACAGGGTATCACGAGCAGTACTTC. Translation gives CASSLASGTGYHEQYF.

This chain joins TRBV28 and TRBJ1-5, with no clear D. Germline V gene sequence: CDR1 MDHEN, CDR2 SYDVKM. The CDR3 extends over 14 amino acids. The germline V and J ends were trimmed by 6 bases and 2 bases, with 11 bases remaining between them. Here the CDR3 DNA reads TGTGCCAGCAGGTACACTTGGGGCAATCAGCCCCAGCATTTT. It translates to CASRYTWGNQPQHF.

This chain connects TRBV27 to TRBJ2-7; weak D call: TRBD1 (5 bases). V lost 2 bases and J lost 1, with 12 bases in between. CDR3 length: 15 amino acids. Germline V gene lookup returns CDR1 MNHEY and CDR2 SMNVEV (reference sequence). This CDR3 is CASSLETAPSYEQYF. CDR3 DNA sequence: TGTGCCAGCAGTTTAGAGACAGCCCCTTCCTACGAGCAGTACTTC.

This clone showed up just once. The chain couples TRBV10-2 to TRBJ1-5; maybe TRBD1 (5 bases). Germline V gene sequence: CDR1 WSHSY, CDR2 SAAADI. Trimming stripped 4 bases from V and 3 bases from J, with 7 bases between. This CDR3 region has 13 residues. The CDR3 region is CASSGQSNQPQHF. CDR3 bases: TGCGCCAGCAGTGGACAGTCCAATCAGCCCCAGCATTTT.

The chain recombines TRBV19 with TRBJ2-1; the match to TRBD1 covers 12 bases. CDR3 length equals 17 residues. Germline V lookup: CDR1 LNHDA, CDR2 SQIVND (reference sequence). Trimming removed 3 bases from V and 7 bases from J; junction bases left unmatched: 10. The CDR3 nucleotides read TGTGCCAGTAGTATTGGGACCTGGGGACAGGGGGCGAATGAGCAGTTCTTC. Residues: CASSIGTWGQGANEQFF.

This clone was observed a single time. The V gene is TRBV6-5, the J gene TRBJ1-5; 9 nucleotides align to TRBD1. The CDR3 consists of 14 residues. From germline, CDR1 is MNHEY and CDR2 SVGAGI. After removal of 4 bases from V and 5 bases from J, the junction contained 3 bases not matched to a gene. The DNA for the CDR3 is TGTGCCAGCAGTTCCTGGACAGGGGATCAGCCCCAGCATTTT. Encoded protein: CASSSWTGDQPQHF.

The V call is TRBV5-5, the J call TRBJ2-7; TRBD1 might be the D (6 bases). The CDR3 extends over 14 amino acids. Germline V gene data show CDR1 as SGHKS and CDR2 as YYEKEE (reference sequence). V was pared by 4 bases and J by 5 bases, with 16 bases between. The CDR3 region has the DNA TGTGCCAGCAGCCCGGGACACCTTTCCGACGAGCAGTACTTC. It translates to CASSPGHLSDEQYF. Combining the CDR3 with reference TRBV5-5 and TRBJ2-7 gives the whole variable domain DAGVTQSPTHLIKTRGQQVTLRCSPISGHKSVSWYQQVLGQGPQFIFQYYEKEERGRGNFPDRFSARQFPNYSSELNVNALLLGDSALYLCASSPGHLSDEQYFGPGTRLTVT.

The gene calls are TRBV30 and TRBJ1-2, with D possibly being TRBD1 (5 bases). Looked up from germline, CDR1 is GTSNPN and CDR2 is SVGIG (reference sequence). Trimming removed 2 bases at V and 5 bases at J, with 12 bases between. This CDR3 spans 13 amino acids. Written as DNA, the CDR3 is TGTGCCTGGAGTTCTGGAGGGGAATATGGCTACACCTTC. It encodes CAWSSGGEYGYTF.

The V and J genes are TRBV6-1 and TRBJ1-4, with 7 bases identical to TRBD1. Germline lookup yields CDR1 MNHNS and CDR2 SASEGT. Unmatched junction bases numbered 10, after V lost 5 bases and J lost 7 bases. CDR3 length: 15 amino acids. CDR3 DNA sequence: TGTGCCAGCAGTTTTAATCAGGGGGTTGCTGAAAAACTGTTTTTT. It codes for CASSFNQGVAEKLFF.

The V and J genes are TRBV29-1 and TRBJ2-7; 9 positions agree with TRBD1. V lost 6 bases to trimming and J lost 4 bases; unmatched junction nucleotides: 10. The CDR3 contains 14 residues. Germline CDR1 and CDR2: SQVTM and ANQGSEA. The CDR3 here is CSVDAGTGLYEQYF. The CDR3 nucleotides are TGCAGCGTGGATGCCGGGACAGGGCTGTACGAGCAGTACTTC.

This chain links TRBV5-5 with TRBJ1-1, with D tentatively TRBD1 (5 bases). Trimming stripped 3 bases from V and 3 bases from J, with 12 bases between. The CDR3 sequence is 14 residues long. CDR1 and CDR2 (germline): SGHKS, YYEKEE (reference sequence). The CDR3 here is CASSSQRGDTEAFF. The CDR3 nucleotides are TGTGCCAGCAGCTCACAAAGAGGGGACACTGAAGCTTTCTTT.

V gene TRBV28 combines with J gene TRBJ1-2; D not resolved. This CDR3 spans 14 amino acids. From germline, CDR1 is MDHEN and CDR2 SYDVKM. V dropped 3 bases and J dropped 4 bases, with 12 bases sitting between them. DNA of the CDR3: TGTGCCAGCAGTTTGGTGGAGGGCCCCTATGGCTACACCTTC. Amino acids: CASSLVEGPYGYTF.

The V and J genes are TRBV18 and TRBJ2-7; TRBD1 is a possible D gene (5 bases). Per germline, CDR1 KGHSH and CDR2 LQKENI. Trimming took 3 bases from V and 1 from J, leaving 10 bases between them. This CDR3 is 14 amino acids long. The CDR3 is CASSPTGVSYEQYF. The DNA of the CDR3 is TGTGCCAGCTCACCCACAGGAGTTTCCTACGAGCAGTACTTC.

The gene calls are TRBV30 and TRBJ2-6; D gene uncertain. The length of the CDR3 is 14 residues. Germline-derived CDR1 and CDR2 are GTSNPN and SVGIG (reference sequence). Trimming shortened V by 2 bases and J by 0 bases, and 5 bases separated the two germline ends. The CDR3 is CAWSLGSGANVLTF. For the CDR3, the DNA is TGTGCCTGGAGTCTGGGCTCTGGGGCCAACGTCCTGACTTTC.

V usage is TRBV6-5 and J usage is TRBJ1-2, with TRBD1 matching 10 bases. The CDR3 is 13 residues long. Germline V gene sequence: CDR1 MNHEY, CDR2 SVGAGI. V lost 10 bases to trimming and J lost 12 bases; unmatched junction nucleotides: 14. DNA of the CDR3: TGTGCCATCAGACCCACCGGGACAGGGGTTGACACCTTC. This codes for CAIRPTGTGVDTF.

CDR3 DNA: TGTGCCAGCAGTGAGCGGGGAAGGAACAATGAGCAGTTCTTC. Amino acid sequence: CASSERGRNNEQFF. V and J are TRBV27 and TRBJ2-1; 7 bases line up with TRBD2. The V and J ends lost 5 bases and 5 bases, in that order; junction bases with no gene match: 6. CDR1 is MNHEY and CDR2 is SMNVEV in the germline V gene (reference sequence). The CDR3 totals 14 residues.

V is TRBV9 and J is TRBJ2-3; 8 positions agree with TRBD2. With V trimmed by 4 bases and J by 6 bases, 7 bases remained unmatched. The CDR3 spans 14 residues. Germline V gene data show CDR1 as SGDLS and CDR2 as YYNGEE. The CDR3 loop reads CASSTRGAADTQYF. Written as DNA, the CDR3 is TGTGCCAGCAGCACGCGGGGGGCCGCCGATACGCAGTATTTT.

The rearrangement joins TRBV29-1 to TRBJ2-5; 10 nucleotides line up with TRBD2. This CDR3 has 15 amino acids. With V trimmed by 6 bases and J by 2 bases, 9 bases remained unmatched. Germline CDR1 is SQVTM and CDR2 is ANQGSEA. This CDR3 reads CSVDQLAGVQETQYF. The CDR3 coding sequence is TGCAGCGTCGACCAGCTAGCGGGGGTTCAAGAGACCCAGTACTTC.

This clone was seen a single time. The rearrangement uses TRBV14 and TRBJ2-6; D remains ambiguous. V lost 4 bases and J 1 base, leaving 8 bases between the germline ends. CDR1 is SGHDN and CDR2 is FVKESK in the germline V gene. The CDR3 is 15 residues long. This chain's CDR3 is CASSPPGSGANVLTF. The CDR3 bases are TGTGCCAGCAGCCCCCCGGGTTCTGGGGCCAACGTCCTGACTTTC. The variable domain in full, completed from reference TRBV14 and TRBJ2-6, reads EAGVTQFPSHSVIEKGQTVTLRCDPISGHDNLYWYRRVMGKEIKFLLHFVKESKQDESGMPNNRFLAERTGGTYSTLKVQPAELEDSGVYFCASSPPGSGANVLTFGAGSRLTVL.

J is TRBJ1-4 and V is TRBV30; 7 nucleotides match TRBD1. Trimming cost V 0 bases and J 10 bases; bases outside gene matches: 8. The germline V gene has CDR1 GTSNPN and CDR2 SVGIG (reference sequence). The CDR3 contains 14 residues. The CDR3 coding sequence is TGTGCCTGGAGTGTACGGAGGGGGCAGGGAAAACTGTTTTTT. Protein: CAWSVRRGQGKLFF.

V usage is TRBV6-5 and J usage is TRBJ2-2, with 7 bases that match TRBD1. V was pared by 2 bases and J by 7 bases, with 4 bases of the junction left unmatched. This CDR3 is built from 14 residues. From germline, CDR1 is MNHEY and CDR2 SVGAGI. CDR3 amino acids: CASSYDREVGELFF. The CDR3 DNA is TGTGCCAGCAGTTACGACAGGGAAGTCGGGGAGCTGTTTTTT.

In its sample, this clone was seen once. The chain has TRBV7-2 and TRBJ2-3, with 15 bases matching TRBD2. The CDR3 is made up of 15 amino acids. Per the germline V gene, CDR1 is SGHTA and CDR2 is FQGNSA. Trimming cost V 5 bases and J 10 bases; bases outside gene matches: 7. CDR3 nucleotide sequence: TGTGCCAGCAGCCGGACTAGCGGGGGGGGACGGGCGCAGTATTTT. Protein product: CASSRTSGGGRAQYF.

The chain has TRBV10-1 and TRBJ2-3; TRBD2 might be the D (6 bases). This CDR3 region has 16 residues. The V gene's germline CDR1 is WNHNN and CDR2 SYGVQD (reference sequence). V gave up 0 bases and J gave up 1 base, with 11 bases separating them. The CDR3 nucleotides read TGCGCCAGCAGTGAGTCGACGGTAGCGGGCACAGATACGCAGTATTTT. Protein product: CASSESTVAGTDTQYF.

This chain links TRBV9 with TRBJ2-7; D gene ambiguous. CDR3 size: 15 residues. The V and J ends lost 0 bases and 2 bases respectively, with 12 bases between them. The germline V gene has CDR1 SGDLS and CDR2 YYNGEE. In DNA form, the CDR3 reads TGTGCCAGCAGCGTAGGGGTGGATACGACCTACGAGCAGTACTTC. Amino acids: CASSVGVDTTYEQYF.

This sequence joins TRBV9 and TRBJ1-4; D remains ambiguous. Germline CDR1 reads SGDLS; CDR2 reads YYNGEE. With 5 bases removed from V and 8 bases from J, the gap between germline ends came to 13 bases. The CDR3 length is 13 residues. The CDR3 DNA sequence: TGTGCCAGCAGTCCCCCCCCTGGGGAAAAACTGTTTTTT. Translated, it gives CASSPPPGEKLFF.

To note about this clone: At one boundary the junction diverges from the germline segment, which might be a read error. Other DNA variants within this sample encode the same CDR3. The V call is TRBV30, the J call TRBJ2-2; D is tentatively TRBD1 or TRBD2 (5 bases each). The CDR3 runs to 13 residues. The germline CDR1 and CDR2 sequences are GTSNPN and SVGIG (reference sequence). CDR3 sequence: CAWSVSGHGELFF. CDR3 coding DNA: TGCGCCTGGAGTGTATCGGGGCACGGGGAGCTGTTTTTT.

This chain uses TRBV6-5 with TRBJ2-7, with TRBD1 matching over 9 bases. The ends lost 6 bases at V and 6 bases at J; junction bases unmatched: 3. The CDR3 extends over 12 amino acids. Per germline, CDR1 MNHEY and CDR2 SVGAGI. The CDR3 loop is CASRDRGGEQYF. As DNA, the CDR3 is TGTGCCAGCAGGGACAGGGGAGGCGAGCAGTACTTC.

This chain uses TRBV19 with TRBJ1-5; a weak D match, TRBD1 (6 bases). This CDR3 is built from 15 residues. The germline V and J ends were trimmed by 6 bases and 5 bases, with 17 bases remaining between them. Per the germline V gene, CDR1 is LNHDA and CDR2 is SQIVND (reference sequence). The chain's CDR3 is CASRAGPRGDQPQHF. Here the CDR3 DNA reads TGTGCCAGTAGAGCCGGGCCTAGGGGGGATCAGCCCCAGCATTTT.

The CDR3 is CASSFGDTVNSPLHF. The CDR3 bases are TGTGCCAGCAGCTTCGGGGACACCGTTAATTCACCCCTCCACTTT. This chain links TRBV11-2 with TRBJ1-6; D is perhaps TRBD1 (6 bases). CDR3 size: 15 residues. V lost 3 bases and J lost 6, with 12 bases in between. Germline values: CDR1 SGHAT, CDR2 FQNNGV. The full variable domain, in which reference TRBV11-2 and TRBJ1-6 provide the parts outside the CDR3, is EAGVAQSPRYKIIEKRQSVAFWCNPISGHATLYWYQQILGQGPKLLIQFQNNGVVDDSQLPKDRFSAERLKGVDSTLKIQPAKLEDSAVYLCASSFGDTVNSPLHFGNGTRLTVT.